This T cell receptor beta chain was captured in a study of blood T cell repertoires in COVID-19. The wider study: In each case, the material was cDNA or gDNA derived from T cells, B-cell-depleted T cells, or PBMCs.

Per the original data handling: Amplified reference gene primers provided the basis for estimating nucleated cell counts. Method: immunoSEQ multiplex PCR; TCRdb's copy keeps in-frame clones and lacks some. The V and J calls and clone size come from that table; D and trimming were worked out from the DNA. The table shows about 320,000 clones, with about 85% occurring only once. The CDR3 loop spans 13 amino acids. The ends were cut back, 2 bases at V and 5 bases at J, with 9 bases in the middle. From germline, CDR1 is MGHDK and CDR2 SYGVNS. Everyone who took part was roughly 18 to 89 years old, and they came from about two dozen US areas. Cohort 3 donors counted as recovered after two negative PCRs, clearance, or resolved symptoms.

The sequenced material came from PBMCs or T cells enriched from blood (not recorded which). The sequence was obtained from a woman aged 25 to 39 who had recovered from COVID-19. The chain joins TRBV25-1 to TRBJ1-1; D unresolved. CDR3 in DNA: TGTGCCAGCAGTGAAGGTCGAGGGACTGAAGCTTTCTTT. It translates to CASSEGRGTEAFF.